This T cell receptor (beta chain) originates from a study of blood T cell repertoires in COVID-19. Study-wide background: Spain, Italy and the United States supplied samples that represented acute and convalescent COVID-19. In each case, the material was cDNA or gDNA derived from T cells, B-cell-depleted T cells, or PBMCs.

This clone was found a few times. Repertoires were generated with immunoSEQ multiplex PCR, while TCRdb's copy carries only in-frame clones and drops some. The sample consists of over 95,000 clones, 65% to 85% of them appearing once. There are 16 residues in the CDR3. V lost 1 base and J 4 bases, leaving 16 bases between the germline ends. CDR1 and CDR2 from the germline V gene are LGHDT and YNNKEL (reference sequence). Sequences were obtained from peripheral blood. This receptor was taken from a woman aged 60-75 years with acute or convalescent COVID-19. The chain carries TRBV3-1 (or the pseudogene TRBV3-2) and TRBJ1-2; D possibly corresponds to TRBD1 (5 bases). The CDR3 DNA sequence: TGTGCCAGCAGCCAAGGGAACAGGTTCCCCCCCTATGGCTACACCTTC. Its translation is CASSQGNRFPPYGYTF.